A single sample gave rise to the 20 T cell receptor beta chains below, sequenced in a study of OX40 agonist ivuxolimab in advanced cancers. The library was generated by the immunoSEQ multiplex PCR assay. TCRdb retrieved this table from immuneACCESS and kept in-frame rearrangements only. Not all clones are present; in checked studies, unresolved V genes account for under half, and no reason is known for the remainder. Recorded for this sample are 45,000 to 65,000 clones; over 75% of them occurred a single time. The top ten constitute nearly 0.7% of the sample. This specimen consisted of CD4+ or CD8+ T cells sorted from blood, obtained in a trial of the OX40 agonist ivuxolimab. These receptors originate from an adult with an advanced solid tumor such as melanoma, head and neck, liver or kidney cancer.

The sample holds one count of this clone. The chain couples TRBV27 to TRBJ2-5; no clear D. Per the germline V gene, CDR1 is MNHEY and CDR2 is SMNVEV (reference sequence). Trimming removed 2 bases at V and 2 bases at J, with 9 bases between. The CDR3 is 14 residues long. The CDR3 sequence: CASSLRLIQETQYF. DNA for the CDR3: TGTGCCAGCAGTTTAAGGCTAATTCAAGAGACCCAGTACTTC.

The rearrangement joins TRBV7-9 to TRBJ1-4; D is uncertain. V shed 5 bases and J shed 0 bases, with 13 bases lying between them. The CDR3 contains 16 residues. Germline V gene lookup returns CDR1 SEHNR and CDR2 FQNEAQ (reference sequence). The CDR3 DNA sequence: TGTGCCAGCAGCCAAATCAACTGGGCAACTAATGAAAAACTGTTTTTT. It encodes CASSQINWATNEKLFF.

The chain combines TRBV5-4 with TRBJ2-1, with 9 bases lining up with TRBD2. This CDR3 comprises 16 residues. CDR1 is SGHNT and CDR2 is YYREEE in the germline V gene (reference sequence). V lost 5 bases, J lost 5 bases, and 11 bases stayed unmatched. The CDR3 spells CASSIGRTSVNNEQFF. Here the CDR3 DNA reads TGTGCCAGCAGTATAGGTAGGACTAGCGTCAACAATGAGCAGTTCTTC.

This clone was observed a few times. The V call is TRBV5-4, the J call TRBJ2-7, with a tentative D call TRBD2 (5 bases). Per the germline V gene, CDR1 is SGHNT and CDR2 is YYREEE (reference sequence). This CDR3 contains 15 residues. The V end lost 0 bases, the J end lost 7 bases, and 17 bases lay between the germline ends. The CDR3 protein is CASSLALRPTGEQYF. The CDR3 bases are TGTGCCAGCAGCTTGGCCTTACGGCCCACGGGAGAGCAGTACTTC.

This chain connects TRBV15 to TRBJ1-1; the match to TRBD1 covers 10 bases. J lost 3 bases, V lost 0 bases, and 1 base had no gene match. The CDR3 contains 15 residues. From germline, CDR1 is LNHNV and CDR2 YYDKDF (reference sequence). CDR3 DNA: TGTGCCACCAGCAGAGATGGGACAGGGGACACTGAAGCTTTCTTT. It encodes CATSRDGTGDTEAFF.

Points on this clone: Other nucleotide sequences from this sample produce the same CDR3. CDR3 residues: CASSLALSSSGNTIYF. The DNA of the CDR3 is TGCGCCAGCAGCTTGGCCTTGTCATCCTCTGGAAACACCATATATTTT. The rearrangement uses TRBV5-1 and TRBJ1-3; no reliable D call. The CDR3 contains 16 residues. Germline V gives CDR1 SGHRS, CDR2 YFSETQ. Trimming cost V 0 bases and J 0 bases, with 10 bases left between them.

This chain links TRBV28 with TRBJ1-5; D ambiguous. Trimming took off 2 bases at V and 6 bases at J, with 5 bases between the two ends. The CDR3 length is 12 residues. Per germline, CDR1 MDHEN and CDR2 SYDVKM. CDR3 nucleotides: TGTGCCAGCAGTTTAACGGCTCAGCCCCAGCATTTT. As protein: CASSLTAQPQHF.

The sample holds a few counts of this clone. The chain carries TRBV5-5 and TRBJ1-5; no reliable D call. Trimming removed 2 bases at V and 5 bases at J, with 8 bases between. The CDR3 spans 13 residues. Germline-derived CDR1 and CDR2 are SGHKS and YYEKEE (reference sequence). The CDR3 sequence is CASSFNADQPQHF. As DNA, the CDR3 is TGTGCCAGCAGCTTCAACGCCGATCAGCCCCAGCATTTT.

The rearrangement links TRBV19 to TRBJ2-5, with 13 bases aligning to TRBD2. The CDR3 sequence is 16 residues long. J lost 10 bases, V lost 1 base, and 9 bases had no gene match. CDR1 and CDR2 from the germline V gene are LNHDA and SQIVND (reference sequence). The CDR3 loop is CASSIGGLAGEGNQYF. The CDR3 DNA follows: TGTGCCAGTAGTATAGGTGGACTAGCGGGGGAAGGTAACCAGTACTTC.

The CDR3 is CASSLDVMGQSDYGYTF. In nucleotides, the CDR3 is TGTGCCAGCAGCTTAGATGTAATGGGACAGTCAGACTATGGCTACACCTTC. V and J are TRBV7-9 and TRBJ1-2; 7 bases align to TRBD1. With 1 base clipped from V and 3 bases from J, the junction kept 11 bases outside the gene matches. Germline assignment: CDR1 SEHNR and CDR2 FQNEAQ (reference sequence). The CDR3 has 17 residues.

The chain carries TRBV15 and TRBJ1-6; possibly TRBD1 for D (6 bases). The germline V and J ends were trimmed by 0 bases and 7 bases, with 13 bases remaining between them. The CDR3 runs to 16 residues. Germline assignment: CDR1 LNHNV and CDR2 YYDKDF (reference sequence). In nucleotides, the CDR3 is TGTGCCACCAGCAGAGATCACCCAGGGGACAATTCACCCCTCCACTTT. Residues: CATSRDHPGDNSPLHF.

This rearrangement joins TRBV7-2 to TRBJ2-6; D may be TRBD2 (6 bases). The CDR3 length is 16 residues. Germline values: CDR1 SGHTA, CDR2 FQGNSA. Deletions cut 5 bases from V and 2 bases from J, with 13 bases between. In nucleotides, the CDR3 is TGTGCCAGCAGCGCGGGACCAAGAGCTGGGGCCAACGTCCTGACTTTC. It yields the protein CASSAGPRAGANVLTF.

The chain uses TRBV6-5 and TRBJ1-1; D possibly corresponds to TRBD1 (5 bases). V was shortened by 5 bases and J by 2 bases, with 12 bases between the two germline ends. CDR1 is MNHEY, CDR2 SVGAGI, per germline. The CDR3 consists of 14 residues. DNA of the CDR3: TGTGCCAGCAGTATGGCAGGGCCAAACACTGAAGCTTTCTTT. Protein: CASSMAGPNTEAFF.

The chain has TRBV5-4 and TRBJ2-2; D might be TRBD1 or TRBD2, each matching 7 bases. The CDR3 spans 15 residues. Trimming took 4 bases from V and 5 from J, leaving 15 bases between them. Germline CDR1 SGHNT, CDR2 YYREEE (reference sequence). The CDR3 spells CASSLGGGATGELFF. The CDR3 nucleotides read TGTGCCAGCAGCCTGGGAGGGGGCGCAACCGGGGAGCTGTTTTTT.

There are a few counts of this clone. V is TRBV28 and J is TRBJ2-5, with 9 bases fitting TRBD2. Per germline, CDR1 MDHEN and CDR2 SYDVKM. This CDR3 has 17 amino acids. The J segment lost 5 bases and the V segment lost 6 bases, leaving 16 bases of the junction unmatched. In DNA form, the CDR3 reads TGTGCCAGCAGGATGGCTGGTAGCGGGGGATTATGGGAGACCCAGTACTTC. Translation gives CASRMAGSGGLWETQYF.

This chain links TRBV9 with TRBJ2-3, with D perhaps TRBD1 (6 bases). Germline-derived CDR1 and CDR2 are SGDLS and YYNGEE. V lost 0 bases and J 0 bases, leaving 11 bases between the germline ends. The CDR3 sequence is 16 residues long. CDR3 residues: CASSVGAGASTDTQYF. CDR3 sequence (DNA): TGTGCCAGCAGCGTAGGGGCAGGGGCTAGCACAGATACGCAGTATTTT.

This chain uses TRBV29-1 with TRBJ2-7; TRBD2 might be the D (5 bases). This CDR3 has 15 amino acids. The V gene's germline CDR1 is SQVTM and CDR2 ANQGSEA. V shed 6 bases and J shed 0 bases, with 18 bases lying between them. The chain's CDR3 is CSVGRMLGSSYEQYF. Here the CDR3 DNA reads TGCAGCGTCGGGCGGATGTTGGGGAGCTCCTACGAGCAGTACTTC.

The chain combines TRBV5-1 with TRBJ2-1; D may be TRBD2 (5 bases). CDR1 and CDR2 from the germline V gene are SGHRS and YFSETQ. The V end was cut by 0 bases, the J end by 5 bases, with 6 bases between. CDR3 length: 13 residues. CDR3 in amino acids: CASSLDSDNEQFF. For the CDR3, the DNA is TGCGCCAGCAGCTTGGATAGCGACAATGAGCAGTTCTTC.

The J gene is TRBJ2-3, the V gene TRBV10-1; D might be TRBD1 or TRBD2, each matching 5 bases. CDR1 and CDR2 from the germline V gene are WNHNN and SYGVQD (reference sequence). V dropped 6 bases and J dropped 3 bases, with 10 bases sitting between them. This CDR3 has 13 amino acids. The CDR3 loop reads CASRRDDTDTQYF. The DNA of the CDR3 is TGCGCCAGCAGGAGGGACGATACAGATACGCAGTATTTT.

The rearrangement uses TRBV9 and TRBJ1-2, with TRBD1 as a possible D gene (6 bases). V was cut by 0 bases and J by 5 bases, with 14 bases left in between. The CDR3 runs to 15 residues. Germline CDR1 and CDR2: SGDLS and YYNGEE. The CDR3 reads CASSVAPGQIYGYTF. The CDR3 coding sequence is TGTGCCAGCAGCGTAGCCCCCGGACAGATTTATGGCTACACCTTC.